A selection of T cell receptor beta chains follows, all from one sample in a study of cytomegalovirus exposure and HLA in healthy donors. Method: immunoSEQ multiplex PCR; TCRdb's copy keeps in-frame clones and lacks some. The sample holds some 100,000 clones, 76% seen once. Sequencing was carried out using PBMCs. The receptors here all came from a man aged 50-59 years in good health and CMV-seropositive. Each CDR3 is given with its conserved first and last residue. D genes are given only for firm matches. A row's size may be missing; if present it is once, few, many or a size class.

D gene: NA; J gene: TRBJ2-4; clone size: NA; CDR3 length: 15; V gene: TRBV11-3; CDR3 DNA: TGTGCCAGCAGCTTAGTTCAGGGGGCCAAAAACATTCAGTACTTC; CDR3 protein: CASSLVQGAKNIQYF
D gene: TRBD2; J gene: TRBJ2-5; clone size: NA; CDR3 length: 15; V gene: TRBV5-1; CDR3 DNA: TGCGCCAGCAGCTTCGGCGGGGGGGGCAGAGAGACCCAGTACTTC; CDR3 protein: CASSFGGGGRETQYF
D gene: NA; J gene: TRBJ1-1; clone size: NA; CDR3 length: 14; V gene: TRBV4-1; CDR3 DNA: TGCGCCAGCAGCCAAGATCGCGGAAACACTGAAGCTTTCTTT; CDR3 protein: CASSQDRGNTEAFF
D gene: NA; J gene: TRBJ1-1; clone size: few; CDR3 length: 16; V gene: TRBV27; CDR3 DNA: TGTGCCAGCAGTTTCGCGGGCGGAGTGAGGAACACTGAAGCTTTCTTT; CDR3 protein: CASSFAGGVRNTEAFF
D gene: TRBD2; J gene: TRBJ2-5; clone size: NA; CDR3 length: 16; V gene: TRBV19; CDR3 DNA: TGTGCCAGTAGTATAGAGGCCCGGGGGGATCAAGAGACCCAGTACTTC; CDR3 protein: CASSIEARGDQETQYF
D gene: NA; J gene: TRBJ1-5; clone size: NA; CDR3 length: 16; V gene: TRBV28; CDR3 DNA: TGTGCCAGCAGTTTAGATCTGGGGAGAATGGGTCAGCCCCAGCATTTT; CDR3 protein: CASSLDLGRMGQPQHF
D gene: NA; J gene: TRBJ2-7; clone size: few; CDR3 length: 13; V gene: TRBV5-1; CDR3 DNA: TGCGCCAGCAGCTTTACTGACTCCTACGAGCAGTACTTC; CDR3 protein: CASSFTDSYEQYF
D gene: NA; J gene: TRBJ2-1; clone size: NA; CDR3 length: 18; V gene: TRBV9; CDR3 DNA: TGTGCCAGCAGCGTAGCGGGGGGCCGGGCTGTATCCTACAATGAGCAGTTCTTC; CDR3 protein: CASSVAGGRAVSYNEQFF
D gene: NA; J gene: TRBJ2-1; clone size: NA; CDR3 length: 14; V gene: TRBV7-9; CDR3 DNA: TGTGCCAGCAGCCCCGGGACTGGAGGATTTGGGCAGTTCTTC; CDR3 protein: CASSPGTGGFGQFF
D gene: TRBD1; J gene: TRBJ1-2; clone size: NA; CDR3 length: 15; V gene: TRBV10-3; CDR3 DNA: TGTGCCATCAGTGGAAACAGGGGTACAATGTATGGCTACACCTTC; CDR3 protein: CAISGNRGTMYGYTF
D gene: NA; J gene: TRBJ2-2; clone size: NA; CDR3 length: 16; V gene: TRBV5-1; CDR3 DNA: TGCGCCAGCAGCCTAAATTGGCAGGTTACCCCCGGGGAGCTGTTTTTT; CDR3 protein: CASSLNWQVTPGELFF
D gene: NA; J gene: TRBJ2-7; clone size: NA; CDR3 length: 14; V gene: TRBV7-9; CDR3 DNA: TGTGCCAGCAGCTTAGGGTATGGGCACTGCGAGCAGTACTTC; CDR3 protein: CASSLGYGHCEQYF
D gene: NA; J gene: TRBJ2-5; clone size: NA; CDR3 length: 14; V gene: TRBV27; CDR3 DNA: TGTGCCAGCAGTCCGACCTCAGGGAAAGAGACCCAGTACTTC; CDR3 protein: CASSPTSGKETQYF
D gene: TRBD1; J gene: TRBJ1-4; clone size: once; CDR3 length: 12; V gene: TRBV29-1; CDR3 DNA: TGCAGCGTGGAGGGGGCGAGCGAAAAACTGTTTTTT; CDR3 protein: CSVEGASEKLFF
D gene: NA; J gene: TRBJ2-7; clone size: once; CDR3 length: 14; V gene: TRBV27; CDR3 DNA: TGTGCCAGCAGACCCAGGGGAAGCTCCTACGAGCAGTACTTC; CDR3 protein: CASRPRGSSYEQYF
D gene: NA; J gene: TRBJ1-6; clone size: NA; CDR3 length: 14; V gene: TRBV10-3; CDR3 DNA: TGTGCCATCAGGGCAGGGTACACCTATTCACCCCTCCACTTT; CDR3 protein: CAIRAGYTYSPLHF
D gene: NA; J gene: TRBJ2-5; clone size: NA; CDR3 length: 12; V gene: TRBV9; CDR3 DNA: TGTGCCAGCAGTCACGCGGAGGGCCTAGTGTACTTC; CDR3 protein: CASSHAEGLVYF
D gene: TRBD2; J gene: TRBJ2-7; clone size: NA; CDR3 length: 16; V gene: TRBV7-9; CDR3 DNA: TGTTCCAGCAGCTCCAACGCGGGACTAGCGGGAGTCGAGCAGTACTTC; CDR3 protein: CSSSSNAGLAGVEQYF
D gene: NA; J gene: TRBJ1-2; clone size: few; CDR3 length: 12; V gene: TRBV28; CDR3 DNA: TGTGCCAGCAGTTTATACAGGGTGGGCTACACCTTC; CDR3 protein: CASSLYRVGYTF
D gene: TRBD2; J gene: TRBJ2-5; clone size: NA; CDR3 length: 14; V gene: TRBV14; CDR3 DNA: TGTGCCAGCAACCTAGCGGGAGGCAGGGAGACCCAGTACTTC; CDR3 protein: CASNLAGGRETQYF
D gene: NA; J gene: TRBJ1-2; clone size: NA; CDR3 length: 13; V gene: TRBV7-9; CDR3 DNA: TGTGCCAGCAGCGGCGGGGGTGTCTATGGCTACACCTTC; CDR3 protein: CASSGGGVYGYTF
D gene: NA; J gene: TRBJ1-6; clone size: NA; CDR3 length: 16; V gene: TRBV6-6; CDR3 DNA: TGTGCCAGCAGCCTAGGACAGAGCTTTAGTAATTCACCCCTCCACTTT; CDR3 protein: CASSLGQSFSNSPLHF
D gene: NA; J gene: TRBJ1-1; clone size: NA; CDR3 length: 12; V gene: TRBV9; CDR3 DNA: TGTGCCAGCAGCGCCGGACTTGGTGAAGCTTTCTTT; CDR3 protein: CASSAGLGEAFF
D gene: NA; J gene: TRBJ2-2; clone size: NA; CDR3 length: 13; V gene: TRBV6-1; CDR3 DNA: TGTGCCAGCAGAGCCACCGGGACCGGGGAGCTGTTTTTT; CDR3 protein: CASRATGTGELFF
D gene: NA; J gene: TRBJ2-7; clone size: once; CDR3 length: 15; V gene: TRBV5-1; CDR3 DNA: TGCGCCAGCAGCTTGGCCGGGATCAGCTCCTACGAGCAGTACTTC; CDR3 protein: CASSLAGISSYEQYF
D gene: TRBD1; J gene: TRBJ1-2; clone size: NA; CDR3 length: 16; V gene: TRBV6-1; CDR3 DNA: TGTGCCAGCAGTGAACGACAGGGGGCTCGGTACTATGGCTACACCTTC; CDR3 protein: CASSERQGARYYGYTF
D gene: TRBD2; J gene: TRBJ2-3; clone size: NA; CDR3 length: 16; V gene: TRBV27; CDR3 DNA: TGTGCCAGCAGTTTCCGAGAAGCGGGGAGCACAGATACGCAGTATTTT; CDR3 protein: CASSFREAGSTDTQYF
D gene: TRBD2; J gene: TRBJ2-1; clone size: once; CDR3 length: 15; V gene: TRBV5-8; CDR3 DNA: TGTGCCAGCAGCCGTGGACTAGCGGGAGGGTATGAGCAGTTCTTC; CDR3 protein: CASSRGLAGGYEQFF
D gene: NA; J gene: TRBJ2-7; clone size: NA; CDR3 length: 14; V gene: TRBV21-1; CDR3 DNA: TGTGCCAGCAGCAACGCCGGGAGCTCCTACGAGCAGTACTTC; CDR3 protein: CASSNAGSSYEQYF
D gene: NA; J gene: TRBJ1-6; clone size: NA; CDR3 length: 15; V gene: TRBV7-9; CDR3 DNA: TGTGCCAGCAGCACTCGGGTGGCAGAAAATTCACCCCTCCACTTT; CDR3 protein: CASSTRVAENSPLHF
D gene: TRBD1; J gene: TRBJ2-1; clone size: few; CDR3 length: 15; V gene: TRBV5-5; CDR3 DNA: TGTGCCAGCAGCCCGGGGACAGGGGCCTACAATGAGCAGTTCTTC; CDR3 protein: CASSPGTGAYNEQFF
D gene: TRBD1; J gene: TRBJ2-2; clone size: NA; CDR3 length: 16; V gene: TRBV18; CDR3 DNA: TGTGCCAGCTCCCCCCCCGGGACAGGGTTCGGCGGGGAGCTGTTTTTT; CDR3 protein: CASSPPGTGFGGELFF
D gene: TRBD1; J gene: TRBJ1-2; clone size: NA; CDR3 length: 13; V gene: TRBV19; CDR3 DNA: TGTGCCAGTAGTGCGACAGGGTACTATGGCTACACCTTC; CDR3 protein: CASSATGYYGYTF
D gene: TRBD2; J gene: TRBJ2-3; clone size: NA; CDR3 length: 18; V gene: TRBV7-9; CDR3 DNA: TGTGCCAGCAGCCCCAGCCGCTTGAGCGGGGCCTACGGGGATACGCAGTATTTT; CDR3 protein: CASSPSRLSGAYGDTQYF
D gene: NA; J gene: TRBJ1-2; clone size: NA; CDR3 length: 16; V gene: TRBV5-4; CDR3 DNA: TGTGCCAGCAGCCAGGGCCCCGGCCGTCCTAACTATGGCTACACCTTC; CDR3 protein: CASSQGPGRPNYGYTF
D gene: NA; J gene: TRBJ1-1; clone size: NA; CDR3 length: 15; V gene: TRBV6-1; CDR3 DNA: TGTGCCAGCAGTGACCGGAGGCCACCGAACACTGAAGCTTTCTTT; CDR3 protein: CASSDRRPPNTEAFF
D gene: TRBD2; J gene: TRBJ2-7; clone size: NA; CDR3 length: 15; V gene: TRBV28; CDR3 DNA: TGTGCCAGCAGCTTGATAGCGGGGCCCTCCTACGAGCAGTACTTC; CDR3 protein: CASSLIAGPSYEQYF
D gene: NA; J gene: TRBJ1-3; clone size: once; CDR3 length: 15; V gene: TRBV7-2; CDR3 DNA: TGTGCCAGCAGCCCCGGTCCCCTTTCTGGAAACACCATATATTTT; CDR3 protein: CASSPGPLSGNTIYF
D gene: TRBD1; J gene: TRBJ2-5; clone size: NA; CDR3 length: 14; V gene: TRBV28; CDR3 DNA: TGTGCCAGCACTCTATCCGTGCGACAGGGGGCCCAGTACTTC; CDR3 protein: CASTLSVRQGAQYF
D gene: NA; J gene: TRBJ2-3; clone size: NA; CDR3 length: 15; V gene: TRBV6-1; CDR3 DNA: TGTGCCAGCAGTGCCCCGGGACTCTACACAGATACGCAGTATTTT; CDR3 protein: CASSAPGLYTDTQYF
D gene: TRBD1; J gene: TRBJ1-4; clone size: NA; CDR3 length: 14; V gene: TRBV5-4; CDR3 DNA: TGTGCCAGCAGCAGACAGGGGGTAAGGGAAAAACTGTTTTTT; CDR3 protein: CASSRQGVREKLFF
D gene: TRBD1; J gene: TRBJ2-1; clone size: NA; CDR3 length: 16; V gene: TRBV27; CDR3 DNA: TGTGCCAGCAGTTTGTCTACGACAGGGGTCTACAATGAGCAGTTCTTC; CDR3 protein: CASSLSTTGVYNEQFF
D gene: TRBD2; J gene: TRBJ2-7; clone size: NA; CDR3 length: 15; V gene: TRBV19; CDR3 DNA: TGTGCCAGTAGTATTCAACTAGCGGGGGGCTCCGAGCAGTACTTC; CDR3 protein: CASSIQLAGGSEQYF
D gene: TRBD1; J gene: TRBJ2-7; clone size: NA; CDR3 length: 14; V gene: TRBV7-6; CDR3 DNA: TGTGCCAGCAGCTCGGGGACAGGGGGGAACGAGCAGTACTTC; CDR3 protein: CASSSGTGGNEQYF
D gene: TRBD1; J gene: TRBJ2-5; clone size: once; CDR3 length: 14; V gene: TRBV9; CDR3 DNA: TGTGCCAGCAGCGTAGGACAGGGTAGGGAGACCCAGTACTTC; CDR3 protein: CASSVGQGRETQYF